This passage covers 28 T cell receptor beta chains from one sample sequenced in a study of tumor and adjacent non-tumor tissue in lung cancer. The template was RNA from unsorted bulk tissue. Three rounds of nested PCR, following a modified ARM-PCR protocol, produced the TCRbeta library. Via MiXCR, TCRdb re-called the multiplex PCR reads, giving one row per CDR3 protein. The sample contains roughly 81,000 distinct CDR3 sequences, roughly 70% of which appear only once. Input material: lung tumor tissue. Source of these receptors: a woman aged 70-85 years with non-small cell lung cancer.

This clonotype was recorded at least ten times. The chain links TRBV20-1 to TRBJ2-7; TRBD1 matches 9 bases. The CDR3 has 12 residues. Germline values: CDR1 DFQATT, CDR2 SNEGSKA (reference sequence). J was trimmed by 7 bases and V by 5 bases; bases with no gene match: 6. The DNA for the CDR3 is TGCAGTGCTGTCAGACAGGGGGAGGAGCAGTACTTC. Encoded protein: CSAVRQGEEQYF.

As to this clonotype: One end of the junction does not line up with germline, which may come from a read error. The chain has TRBV6-5 and TRBJ2-7; D uncertain. The CDR3 covers 15 residues. The germline gives CDR1 MNHEY, CDR2 SVGAGI. CDR3 DNA: TGTGCCAGCAGTTATGCCAATCAGAGCTCCTATGAGCAGTACTTC. Translating gives CASSYANQSSYEQYF.

Concerning this clonotype itself: The conserved closing phenylalanine or tryptophan is absent in this CDR3, likely reflecting a read error. The chain couples TRBV29-1 to TRBJ2-3; D may correspond to TRBD1 or TRBD2 (7 bases each). The germline V and J ends were trimmed by 4 bases and 6 bases, with 11 bases remaining between them. In germline, CDR1 is SQVTM, CDR2 ANQGSEA. This CDR3 is 12 amino acids long. The CDR3 sequence: CSVGQGGDTQYY. The CDR3 DNA sequence: TGCAGCGTTGGACAGGGAGGGGATACGCAGTATTAT.

This clonotype has a count of ten or more. V usage is TRBV28 and J usage is TRBJ2-7; tentatively, D is TRBD2 (6 bases). Germline lookup yields CDR1 MDHEN and CDR2 SYDVKM. The CDR3 has 12 amino acids. With 6 bases removed from V and 4 bases from J, the gap between germline ends came to 10 bases. The CDR3 loop reads CASRAGGYEQYF. The CDR3 DNA is TGTGCCAGCAGGGCCGGGGGTTACGAGCAGTACTTC. The full variable domain, with the rest looked up from reference TRBV28 and TRBJ2-7, is DVKVTQSSRYLVKRTGEKVFLECVQDMDHENMFWYRQDPGLGLRLIYFSYDVKMKEKGDIPEGYSVSREKKERFSLILESASTNQTSMYLCASRAGGYEQYFGPGTRLTVT.

This rearrangement joins TRBV4-2 to TRBJ2-3; D ambiguous. The CDR3 is 14 residues long. V gave up 5 bases and J gave up 4 bases, with 13 bases separating them. Germline V gene sequence: CDR1 LGHNA, CDR2 YNFKEQ. The chain's CDR3 is CASSYIGSSDTQYF. The CDR3 nucleotides are TGTGCCAGCAGCTATATCGGTAGCTCAGATACGCAGTATTTT.

Note on this clonotype: This may arise from a read error, as a much more abundant clone is one base away. The rearrangement links TRBV11-2 to TRBJ2-5, with a weak D call TRBD2 (6 bases). The V gene's germline CDR1 is SGHAT and CDR2 FQNNGV. This CDR3 has 15 residues. In DNA, the CDR3 is TGTGTCAGCAGCGCCGGGAGCGGCCTCATGGGGACCCAGTACTTC. Translating it yields CVSSAGSGLMGTQYF.

With respect to this clonotype: Possible read error: a much larger clone is one base away. This chain links TRBV20-1 with TRBJ1-2; D is undetermined. The V gene's germline CDR1 is DFQATT and CDR2 SNEGSKA (reference sequence). The germline V and J ends were trimmed by 7 bases and 5 bases, with 17 bases remaining between them. The CDR3 loop spans 13 amino acids. The CDR3 reads CSVGWASGYGYTF. The CDR3 DNA is TGCAGTGTTGGTTGGGCGTCGGGATATGGCTACACCTTC.

To note about this clonotype: Because it lacks the conserved phenylalanine or tryptophan at the end, this CDR3 is likely a read error. It is unclear where the CDR3 begins or ends on the DNA, so no DNA is shown, and the CDR3 is as TCRdb lists it. The chain employs TRBV20-1 and TRBJ2-1; the listed D gene, TRBD1, was not tested against the DNA. The CDR3 numbers 13 amino acids, ends counted. The V gene's germline CDR1 is DFQATT and CDR2 SNEGSKA (reference sequence). CDR3 sequence: CSALPLALDEQFS.

The gene calls are TRBV30 and TRBJ2-5, with 7 bases identical to TRBD2. The CDR3 has 13 residues. V dropped 0 bases and J dropped 11; count of bases not matched to a gene: 9. Germline V gives CDR1 GTSNPN, CDR2 SVGIG (reference sequence). For the CDR3, the DNA is TGTGCCTGGAGTGTAACTAGCGCGGAGTCTCAGTACTTC. This encodes CAWSVTSAESQYF. Full variable domain (remainder filled in from reference TRBV30 and TRBJ2-5): SQTIHQWPATLVQPVGSPLSLECTVEGTSNPNLYWYRQAAGRGLQLLFYSVGIGQISSEVPQNLSASRPQDRQFILSSKKLLLSDSGFYLCAWSVTSAESQYFGPGTRLLVL.

This clonotype has ten or more counts. The rearrangement uses TRBV28 and TRBJ2-2, with a tentative D call TRBD2 (5 bases). This CDR3 spans 16 amino acids. The V end was cut by 6 bases, the J end by 0 bases, with 14 bases between. In germline, CDR1 is MDHEN, CDR2 SYDVKM. DNA for the CDR3: TGTGCCAGCAGAAACCTGTACGGGACGAACACCGGGGAGCTGTTTTTT. This codes for CASRNLYGTNTGELFF.

This clonotype was counted once. This CDR3 is missing its conserved last phenylalanine or tryptophan, likely due to a read error. The DNA is left out, because the CDR3 cannot be placed on it with certainty; the CDR3 is given as TCRdb lists it. The V call is TRBV29-1, the J call TRBJ2-5; no check of the table's D call, TRBD2, against the DNA was made. The CDR3 is 13 residues long, counting both termini. CDR1 and CDR2 (germline): SQVTM, ANQGSEA. CDR3 region: CSADGRALETQYL.

The sample holds many counts of this clonotype. V is TRBV11-2 and J is TRBJ1-1; D remains ambiguous. Per germline, CDR1 SGHAT and CDR2 FQNNGV. The CDR3 covers 14 residues. Trimming pared 3 bases from V and 5 bases from J, leaving 13 bases between. As DNA, the CDR3 is TGTGCCAGCAGCTTGAGGGTGTCGGTGACTGAAGCTTTCTTT. This translates into CASSLRVSVTEAFF.

This clonotype was seen only a few times. The chain uses TRBV7-2 and TRBJ1-5; D remains unclear. CDR1 SGHTA and CDR2 FQGNSA come from the germline V gene. This CDR3 has 13 residues. V was clipped by 4 bases and J by 7 bases, with 11 bases between them. As DNA, the CDR3 is TGTGCCAGCAGCTCCACCATGGGACAGCCCCAGCATTTT. This encodes CASSSTMGQPQHF.

Sample share makes this clonotype medium-sized. The V gene is TRBV6-6, the J gene TRBJ1-3; tentative D call: TRBD1 (5 bases). With 5 bases removed from V and 0 bases from J, the gap between germline ends came to 14 bases. CDR1 and CDR2 (germline): MNHNY, SVGAGI (reference sequence). The CDR3 runs to 16 residues. The CDR3 DNA is TGTGCCAGCAGTATGGGGGGGGACTACTCTGGAAACACCATATATTTT. This gives the protein CASSMGGDYSGNTIYF.

A single count supports this clonotype. Germline is not matched at one junction end, which may reflect a read error. This chain joins TRBV6-5 and TRBJ2-2; TRBD1 agrees at 7 bases. The CDR3 is 16 amino acids. Per the germline V gene, CDR1 is MNHEY and CDR2 is SVGAGI. CDR3 bases: TGCGCCAGCAGCCGAGGACAGGAAGTCTCCACTGGGGAGCTGTTTTTT. Its translation: CASSRGQEVSTGELFF.

This chain uses TRBV6-2 or TRBV6-3 with TRBJ2-2; 10 bases agree with TRBD2. Germline assignment: CDR1 MNHEY and CDR2 SVGEGT. This CDR3 has 15 residues. Trimming removed 7 bases from V and 6 bases from J; junction bases left unmatched: 8. The CDR3 sequence is CASKPGLAESGELFF. The DNA of the CDR3 is TGTGCCAGCAAACCTGGACTAGCGGAGTCCGGGGAGCTGTTTTTT.

There are many counts of this clonotype. This chain joins TRBV5-1 and TRBJ2-3, with D unresolved. The CDR3 is 14 amino acids. CDR1 and CDR2 from the germline V gene are SGHRS and YFSETQ. V was clipped by 7 bases and J by 0 bases, with 12 bases between them. The CDR3 loop reads CASYSFTSTDTQYF. CDR3 bases: TGCGCCAGCTATTCCTTTACTAGCACAGATACGCAGTATTTT.

Comments on this clonotype: The junction differs from germline at one of its ends, possibly a read error. The J gene is TRBJ1-2, the V gene TRBV7-9; no clear D. Germline values: CDR1 SEHNR, CDR2 FQNEAQ (reference sequence). This CDR3 has 13 amino acids. In DNA form, the CDR3 reads TGTGCCAGCAGTGGGTGGGCGGACCATGGCCACACCTTC. Protein: CASSGWADHGHTF. The variable domain in full, with the rest retrieved from reference TRBV7-9 and TRBJ1-2, is DTGVSQNPRHKITKRGQNVTFRCDPISEHNRLYWYRQTLGQGPEFLTYFQNEAQLEKSRLLSDRFSAERPKGSFSTLEIQRTEQGDSAMYLCASSGWADHGHTFGSGTRLTVV.

The chain is built from TRBV2 and TRBJ1-1; D not certain. Germline CDR1 SNHLY, CDR2 FYNNEI. The CDR3 contains 11 residues. V was clipped by 7 bases and J by 12 bases, with 15 bases between them. The CDR3 sequence: CASMGAWETFF. As DNA, the CDR3 is TGTGCCAGCATGGGAGCTTGGGAAACTTTCTTT.

This clonotype was found once. The chain joins TRBV4-1 to TRBJ2-6; D may match TRBD1 or TRBD2 (6 bases each). The CDR3 contains 17 residues. Trimming pared 3 bases from V and 2 bases from J, leaving 14 bases between. Per germline, CDR1 MGHRA and CDR2 YSYEKL. The chain's CDR3 is CASSQGGWSPGANVLTF. The DNA of the CDR3 is TGCGCCAGCAGCCAGGGGGGCTGGAGCCCTGGGGCCAACGTCCTGACTTTC.

The gene calls are TRBV12-3 or TRBV12-4 and TRBJ2-3; tentative D call: TRBD1 (5 bases). Deletions cut 4 bases from V and 6 bases from J, with 20 bases between. This CDR3 comprises 16 residues. The CDR3 loop is CASSSGQAELKDTQYF. DNA of the CDR3: TGTGCCAGCAGTTCCGGACAAGCAGAGCTCAAGGATACGCAGTATTTT.

On this clonotype: This could be a read error, since a much larger clone is one nucleotide away. The CDR3 does not end in the conserved phenylalanine or tryptophan, so this is likely a read error. The chain combines TRBV11-2 with TRBJ1-1; D possibly corresponds to TRBD1 (5 bases). The V gene's germline CDR1 is SGHAT and CDR2 FQNNGV. This CDR3 contains 15 residues. V lost 4 bases, J lost 1 base, and 13 bases lay in between. In nucleotides, the CDR3 is TGTGCCAGCAGCTGGGCGGGACCGGAGAACACTGAAGCTTTCTAT. This gives the protein CASSWAGPENTEAFY.

This clonotype was seen ten or more times. This chain connects TRBV20-1 to TRBJ2-7; D is perhaps TRBD2 (5 bases). The CDR3 is 15 amino acids. CDR1 DFQATT and CDR2 SNEGSKA come from the germline V gene (reference sequence). V was clipped by 6 bases and J by 2 bases, with 20 bases between them. CDR3 sequence: CSADPRAKATYEQYF. The CDR3 nucleotides are TGCAGTGCCGACCCGCGGGCAAAAGCCACCTACGAGCAGTACTTC.

This clonotype turned up a few times. The J gene is TRBJ1-6, the V gene TRBV2; D is undetermined. This CDR3 spans 15 amino acids. V was clipped by 5 bases and J by 3 bases, with 11 bases between them. CDR1 SNHLY and CDR2 FYNNEI come from the germline V gene. In DNA form, the CDR3 reads TGTGCCAGCAGTCCCCCCGGGAACTATAATTCACCCCTCCACTTT. Translated: CASSPPGNYNSPLHF.

To note about this clonotype: Germline and junction disagree at one end, which may indicate a read error. This rearrangement joins TRBV4-1 to TRBJ2-1; D call uncertain. The CDR3 is 17 amino acids. Germline V lookup: CDR1 MGHRA, CDR2 YSYEKL. The CDR3 sequence is CASIQVFGPNSCNEQFF. The DNA of the CDR3 is TGCGCCAGCATCCAAGTATTCGGTCCCAACTCCTGCAATGAGCAGTTCTTC.

This clonotype occurred many times. The chain recombines TRBV5-4 with TRBJ2-2; no firm D call. With 2 bases removed from V and 4 bases from J, the gap between germline ends came to 9 bases. Germline lookup yields CDR1 SGHNT and CDR2 YYREEE (reference sequence). This CDR3 comprises 14 residues. Written as DNA, the CDR3 is TGTGCCAGCAGCTTAGCCGGCATCACCGGGGAGCTGTTTTTT. This sequence encodes CASSLAGITGELFF.

This clonotype has at least ten counts. The chain has TRBV5-6 and TRBJ2-7; D not certain. This CDR3 is 11 amino acids long. The V gene lost 3 bases and the J gene lost 6 bases, with 7 bases spanning the gap. CDR1 is SGHDT and CDR2 is YYEEEE in the germline V gene. The CDR3 sequence is CASSSYSEQYF. CDR3 DNA sequence: TGTGCCAGCAGCTCCTATAGCGAGCAGTACTTC.

On this clonotype itself: One end of the junction fails to match germline, which may point to a read error. The chain links TRBV12-3 or TRBV12-4 to TRBJ2-7; D possibly uses TRBD1 or TRBD2 (5 bases each). The CDR3 covers 15 residues. CDR3 sequence: CASSLKSGPSYEQYF. CDR3 coding DNA: TGTGCCAGCAGTTTAAAATCGGGGCCCTCCTATGAGCAGTACTTC.